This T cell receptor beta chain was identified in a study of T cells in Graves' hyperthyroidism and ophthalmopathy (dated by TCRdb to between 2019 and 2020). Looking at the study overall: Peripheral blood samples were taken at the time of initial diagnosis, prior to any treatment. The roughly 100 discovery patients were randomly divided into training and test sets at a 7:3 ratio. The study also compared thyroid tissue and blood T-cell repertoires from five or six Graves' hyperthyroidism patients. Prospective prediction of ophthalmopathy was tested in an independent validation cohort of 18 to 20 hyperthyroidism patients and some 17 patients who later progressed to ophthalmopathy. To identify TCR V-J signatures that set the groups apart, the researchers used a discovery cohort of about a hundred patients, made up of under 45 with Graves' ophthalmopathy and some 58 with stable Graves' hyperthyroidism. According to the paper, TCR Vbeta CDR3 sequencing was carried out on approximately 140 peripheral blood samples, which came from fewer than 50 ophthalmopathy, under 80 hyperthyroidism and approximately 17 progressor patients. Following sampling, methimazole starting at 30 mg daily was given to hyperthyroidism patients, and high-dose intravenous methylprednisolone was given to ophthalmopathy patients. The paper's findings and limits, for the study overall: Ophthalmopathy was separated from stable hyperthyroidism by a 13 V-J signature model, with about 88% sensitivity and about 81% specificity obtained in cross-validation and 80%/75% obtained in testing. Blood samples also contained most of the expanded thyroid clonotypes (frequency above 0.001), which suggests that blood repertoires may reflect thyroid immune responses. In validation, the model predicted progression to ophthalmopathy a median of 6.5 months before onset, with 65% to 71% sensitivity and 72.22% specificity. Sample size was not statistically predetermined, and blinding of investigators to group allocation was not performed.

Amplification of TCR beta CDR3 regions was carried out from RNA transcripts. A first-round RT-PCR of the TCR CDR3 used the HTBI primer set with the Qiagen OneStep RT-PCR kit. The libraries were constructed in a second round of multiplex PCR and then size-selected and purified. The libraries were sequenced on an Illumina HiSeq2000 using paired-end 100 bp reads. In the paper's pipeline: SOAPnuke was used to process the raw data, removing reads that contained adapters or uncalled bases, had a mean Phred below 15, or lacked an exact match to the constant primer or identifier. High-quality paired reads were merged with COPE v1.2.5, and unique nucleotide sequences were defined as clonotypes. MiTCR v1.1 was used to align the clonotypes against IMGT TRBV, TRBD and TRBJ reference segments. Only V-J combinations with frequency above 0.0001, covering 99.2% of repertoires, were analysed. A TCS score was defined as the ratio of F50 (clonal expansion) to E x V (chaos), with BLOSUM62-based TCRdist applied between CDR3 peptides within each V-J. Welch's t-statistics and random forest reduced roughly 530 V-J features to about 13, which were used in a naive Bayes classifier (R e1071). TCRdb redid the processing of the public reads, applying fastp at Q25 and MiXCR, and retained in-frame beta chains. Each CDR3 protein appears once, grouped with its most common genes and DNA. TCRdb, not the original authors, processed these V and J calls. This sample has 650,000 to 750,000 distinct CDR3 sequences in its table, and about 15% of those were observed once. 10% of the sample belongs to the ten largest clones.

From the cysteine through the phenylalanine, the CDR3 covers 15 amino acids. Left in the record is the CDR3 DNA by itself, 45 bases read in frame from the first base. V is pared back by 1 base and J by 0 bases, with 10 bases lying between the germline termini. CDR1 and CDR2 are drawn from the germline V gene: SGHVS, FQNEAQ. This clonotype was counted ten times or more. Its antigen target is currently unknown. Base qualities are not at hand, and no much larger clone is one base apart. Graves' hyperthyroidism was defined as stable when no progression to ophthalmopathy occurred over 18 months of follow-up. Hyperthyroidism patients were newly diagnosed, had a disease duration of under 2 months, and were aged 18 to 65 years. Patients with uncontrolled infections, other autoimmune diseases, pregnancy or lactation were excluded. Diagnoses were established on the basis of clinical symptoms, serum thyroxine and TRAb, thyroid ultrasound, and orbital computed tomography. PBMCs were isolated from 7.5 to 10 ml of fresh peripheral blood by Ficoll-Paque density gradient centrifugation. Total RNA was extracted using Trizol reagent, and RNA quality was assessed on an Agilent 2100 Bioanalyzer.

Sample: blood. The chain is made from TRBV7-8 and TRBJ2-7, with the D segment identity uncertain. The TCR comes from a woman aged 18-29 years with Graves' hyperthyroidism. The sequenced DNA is TGTGCCAGCAGCTTAGGATACGGCCTCTCCTACGAGCAGTACTTC. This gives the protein CASSLGYGLSYEQYF. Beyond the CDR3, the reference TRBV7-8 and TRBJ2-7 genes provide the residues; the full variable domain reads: GAGVSQSPRYKVAKRGQDVALRCDPISGHVSLFWYQQALGQGPEFLTYFQNEAQLDKSGLPSDRFFAERPEGSVSTLKIQRTQQEDSAVYLCASSLGYGLSYEQYFGPGTRLTVT.